The 5 T cell receptor beta chains below were found in one sample sequenced in a study of T cells expressing NK-cell markers. Each CDR3 protein gets one entry in TCRdb, which reprocessed the 5' RACE reads and gives no DNA. The repertoire table contains roughly 450,000 distinct CDR3 sequences. Sequencing input: blood T cells: a sorted CD56 or NKG2C T cell subset, CD4+ or CD8+ T cells, or bulk PBMC T cells (not recorded which). The receptors shown here come from a woman aged 50 to 60 in good health.

The chain is built from TRBV5-1 and TRBJ2-3. The CDR3 is made up of 11 amino acids. Germline CDR1 is SGHRS and CDR2 is YFSETQ. The CDR3 loop is CASRVADTQYF.

This chain uses TRBV7-9 with TRBJ1-4. Germline lookup yields CDR1 SEHNR and CDR2 FQNEAQ (reference sequence). This CDR3 region has 14 residues. CDR3 region: CASSLGKGGEKLFF.

CDR3 amino acids: CASSPDIRIQYF. V gene TRBV18 combines with J gene TRBJ2-4; the TRBD1 assignment by TCRdb is unverifiable without DNA. From germline, CDR1 is KGHSH and CDR2 LQKENI. The CDR3 loop spans 12 amino acids.

This CDR3 is CASSLATGLGTEAFF. The V and J genes are TRBV5-1 and TRBJ1-1. Germline loops: CDR1 SGHRS, CDR2 YFSETQ. The CDR3 runs to 15 residues. Variable domain in full (rest from reference TRBV5-1 and TRBJ1-1): KAGVTQTPRYLIKTRGQQVTLSCSPISGHRSVSWYQQTPGQGLQFLFEYFSETQRNKGNFPGRFSGRQFSNSRSEMNVSTLELGDSALYLCASSLATGLGTEAFFGQGTRLTVV.

The rearrangement uses TRBV27 and TRBJ2-3; TCRdb names TRBD1, which stays unverified in the absence of DNA. Germline V gene lookup returns CDR1 MNHEY and CDR2 SMNVEV (reference sequence). The CDR3 covers 15 residues. This CDR3 reads CASRGALPSTDTQYF.